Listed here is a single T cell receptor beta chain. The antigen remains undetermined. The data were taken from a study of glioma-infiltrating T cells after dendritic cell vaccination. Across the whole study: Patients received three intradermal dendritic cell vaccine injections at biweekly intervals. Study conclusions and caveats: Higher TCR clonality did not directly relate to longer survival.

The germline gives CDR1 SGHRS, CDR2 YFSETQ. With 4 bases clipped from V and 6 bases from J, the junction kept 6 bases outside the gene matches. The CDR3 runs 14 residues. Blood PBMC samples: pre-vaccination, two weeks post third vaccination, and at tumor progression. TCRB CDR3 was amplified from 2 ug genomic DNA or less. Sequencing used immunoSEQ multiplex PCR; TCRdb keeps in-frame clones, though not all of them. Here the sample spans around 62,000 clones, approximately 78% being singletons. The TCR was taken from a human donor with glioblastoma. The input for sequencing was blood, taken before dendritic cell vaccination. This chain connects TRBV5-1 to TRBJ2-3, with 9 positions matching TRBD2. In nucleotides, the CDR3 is TGCGCCAGCAGCCCTGGCGGGGGGGGTGATACGCAGTATTTT. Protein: CASSPGGGGDTQYF.